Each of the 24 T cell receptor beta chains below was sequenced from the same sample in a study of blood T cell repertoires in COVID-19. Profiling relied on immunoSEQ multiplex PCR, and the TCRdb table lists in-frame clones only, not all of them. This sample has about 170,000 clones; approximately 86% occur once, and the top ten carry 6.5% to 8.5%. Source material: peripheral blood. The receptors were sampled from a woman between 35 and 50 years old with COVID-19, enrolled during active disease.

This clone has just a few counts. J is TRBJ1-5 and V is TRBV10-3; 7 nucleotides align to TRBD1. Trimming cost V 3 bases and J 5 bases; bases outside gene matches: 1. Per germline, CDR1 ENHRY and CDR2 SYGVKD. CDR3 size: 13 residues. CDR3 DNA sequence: TGTGCCATCAGTGACAGGGGGGATCAGCCCCAGCATTTT. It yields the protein CAISDRGDQPQHF.

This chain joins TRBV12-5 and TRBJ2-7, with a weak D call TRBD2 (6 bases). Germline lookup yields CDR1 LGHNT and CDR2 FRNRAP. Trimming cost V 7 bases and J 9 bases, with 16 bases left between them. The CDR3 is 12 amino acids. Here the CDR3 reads CASAGGSGPQYF. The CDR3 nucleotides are TGTGCTAGTGCCGGGGGAAGCGGGCCGCAGTACTTC.

CDR3 bases: TGTGCCAGCGGGAGGGAGGTAGCTTTCTTT. Protein sequence: CASGREVAFF. The chain is built from TRBV6-5 and TRBJ1-1; D call uncertain. The V and J ends lost 8 bases and 10 bases respectively, with 11 bases between them. The CDR3 contains 10 residues. The germline gives CDR1 MNHEY, CDR2 SVGAGI.

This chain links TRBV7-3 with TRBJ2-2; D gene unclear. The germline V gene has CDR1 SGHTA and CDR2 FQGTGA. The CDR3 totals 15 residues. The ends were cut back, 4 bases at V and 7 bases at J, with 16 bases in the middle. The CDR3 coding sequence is TGTGCCAGCAGCTCCACCGGGTCACCTATCGGGGAGCTGTTTTTT. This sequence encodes CASSSTGSPIGELFF.

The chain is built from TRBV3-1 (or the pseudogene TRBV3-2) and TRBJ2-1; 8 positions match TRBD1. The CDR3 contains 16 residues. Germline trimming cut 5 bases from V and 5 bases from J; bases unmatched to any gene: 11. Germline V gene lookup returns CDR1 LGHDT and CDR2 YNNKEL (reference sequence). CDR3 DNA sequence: TGTGCCAGCAGCTCATACACAGGGGGACGAAACAATGAGCAGTTCTTC. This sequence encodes CASSSYTGGRNNEQFF.

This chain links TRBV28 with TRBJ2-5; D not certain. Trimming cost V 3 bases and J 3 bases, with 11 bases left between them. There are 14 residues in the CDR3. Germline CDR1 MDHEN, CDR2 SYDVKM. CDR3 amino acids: CASSLAGSEETQYF. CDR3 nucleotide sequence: TGTGCCAGCAGTTTGGCCGGGTCCGAAGAGACCCAGTACTTC. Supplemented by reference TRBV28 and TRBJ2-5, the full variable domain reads DVKVTQSSRYLVKRTGEKVFLECVQDMDHENMFWYRQDPGLGLRLIYFSYDVKMKEKGDIPEGYSVSREKKERFSLILESASTNQTSMYLCASSLAGSEETQYFGPGTRLLVL.

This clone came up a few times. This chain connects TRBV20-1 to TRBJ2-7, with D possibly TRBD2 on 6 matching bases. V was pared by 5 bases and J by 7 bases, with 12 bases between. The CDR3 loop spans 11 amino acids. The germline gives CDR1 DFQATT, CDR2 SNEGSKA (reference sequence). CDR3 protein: CSAGGLEEQYF. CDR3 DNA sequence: TGCAGTGCTGGGGGACTGGAGGAGCAGTACTTC.

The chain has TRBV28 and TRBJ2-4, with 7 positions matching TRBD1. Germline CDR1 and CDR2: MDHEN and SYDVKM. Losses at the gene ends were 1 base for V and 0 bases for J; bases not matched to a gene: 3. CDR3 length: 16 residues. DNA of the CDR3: TGTGCCAGCAGTTTATCAGGGGGTCTAGCCAAAAACATTCAGTACTTC. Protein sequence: CASSLSGGLAKNIQYF.

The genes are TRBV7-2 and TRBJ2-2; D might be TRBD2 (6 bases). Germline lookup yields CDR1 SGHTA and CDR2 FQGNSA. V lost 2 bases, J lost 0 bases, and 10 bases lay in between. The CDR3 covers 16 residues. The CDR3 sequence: CASSLYSGANTGELFF. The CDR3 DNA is TGTGCCAGCAGCTTATATAGCGGTGCGAACACCGGGGAGCTGTTTTTT.

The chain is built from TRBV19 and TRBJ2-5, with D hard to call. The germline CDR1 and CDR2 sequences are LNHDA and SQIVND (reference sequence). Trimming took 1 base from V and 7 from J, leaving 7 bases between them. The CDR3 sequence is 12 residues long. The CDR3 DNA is TGTGCCAGTAGTATAGGCGTTGGGACCCAGTACTTC. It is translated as CASSIGVGTQYF.

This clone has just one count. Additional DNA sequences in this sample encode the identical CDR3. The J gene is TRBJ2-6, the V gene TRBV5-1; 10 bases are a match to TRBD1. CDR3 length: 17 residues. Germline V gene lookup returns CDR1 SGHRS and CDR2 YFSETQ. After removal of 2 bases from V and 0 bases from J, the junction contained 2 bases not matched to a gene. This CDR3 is CASSLWTGGSGANVLTF. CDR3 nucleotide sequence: TGCGCCAGCAGCTTATGGACAGGGGGCTCTGGGGCCAACGTCCTGACTTTC.

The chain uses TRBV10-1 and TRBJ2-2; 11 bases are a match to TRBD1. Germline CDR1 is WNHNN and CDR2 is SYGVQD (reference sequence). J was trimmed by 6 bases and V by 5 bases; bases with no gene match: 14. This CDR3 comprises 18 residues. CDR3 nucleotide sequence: TGCGCCAGCAGTTCACGTCCCGGGACAGGGGGGACGGCCGGGGAGCTGTTTTTT. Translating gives CASSSRPGTGGTAGELFF.

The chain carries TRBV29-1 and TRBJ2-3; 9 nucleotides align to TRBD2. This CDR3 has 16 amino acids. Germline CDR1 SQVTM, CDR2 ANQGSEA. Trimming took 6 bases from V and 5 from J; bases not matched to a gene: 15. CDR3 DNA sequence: TGCAGCGTGGCCCTCCAGCGCGGGGGGGCAGGAGATACGCAGTATTTT. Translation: CSVALQRGGAGDTQYF.

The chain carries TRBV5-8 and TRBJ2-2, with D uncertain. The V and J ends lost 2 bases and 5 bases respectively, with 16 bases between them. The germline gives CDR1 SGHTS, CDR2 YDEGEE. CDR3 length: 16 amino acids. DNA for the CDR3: TGTGCCAGCAGCTTAACGGCAGGCCCAAGTACCGGGGAGCTGTTTTTT. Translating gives CASSLTAGPSTGELFF.

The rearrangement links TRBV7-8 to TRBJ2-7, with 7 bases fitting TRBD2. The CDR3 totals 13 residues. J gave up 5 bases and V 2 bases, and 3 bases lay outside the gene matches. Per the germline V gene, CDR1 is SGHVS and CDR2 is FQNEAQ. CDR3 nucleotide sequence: TGTGCCAGCAGCTTATCGGGAGGCAACGAGCAGTACTTC. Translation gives CASSLSGGNEQYF.

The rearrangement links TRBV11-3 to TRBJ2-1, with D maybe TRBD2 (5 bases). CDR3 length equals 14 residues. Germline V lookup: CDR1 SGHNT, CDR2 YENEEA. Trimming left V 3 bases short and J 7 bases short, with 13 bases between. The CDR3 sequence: CASSFQSGSNEQFF. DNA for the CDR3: TGTGCCAGCAGCTTCCAGTCGGGGTCGAATGAGCAGTTCTTC.

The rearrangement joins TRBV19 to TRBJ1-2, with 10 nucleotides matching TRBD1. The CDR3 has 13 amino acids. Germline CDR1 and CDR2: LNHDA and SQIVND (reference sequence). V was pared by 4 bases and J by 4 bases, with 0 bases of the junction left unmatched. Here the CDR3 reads CASSRTGGYGYTF. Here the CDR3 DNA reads TGTGCCAGTAGTAGGACAGGGGGCTATGGCTACACCTTC. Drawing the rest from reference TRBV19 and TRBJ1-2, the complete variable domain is DGGITQSPKYLFRKEGQNVTLSCEQNLNHDAMYWYRQDPGQGLRLIYYSQIVNDFQKGDIAEGYSVSREKKESFPLTVTSAQKNPTAFYLCASSRTGGYGYTFGSGTRLTVV.

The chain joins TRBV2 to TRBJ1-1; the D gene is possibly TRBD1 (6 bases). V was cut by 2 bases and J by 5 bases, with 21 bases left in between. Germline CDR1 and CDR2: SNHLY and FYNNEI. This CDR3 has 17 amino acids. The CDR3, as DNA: TGTGCCAGCAGTGAATGGGGTACAGGGCAATATTCTACTGAAGCTTTCTTT. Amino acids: CASSEWGTGQYSTEAFF.

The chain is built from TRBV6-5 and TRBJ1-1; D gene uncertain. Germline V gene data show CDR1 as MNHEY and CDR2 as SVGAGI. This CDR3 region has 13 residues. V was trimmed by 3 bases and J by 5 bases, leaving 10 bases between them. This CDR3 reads CASSYRSGTEAFF. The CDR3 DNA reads TGTGCCAGCAGTTATAGGTCCGGGACTGAAGCTTTCTTT.

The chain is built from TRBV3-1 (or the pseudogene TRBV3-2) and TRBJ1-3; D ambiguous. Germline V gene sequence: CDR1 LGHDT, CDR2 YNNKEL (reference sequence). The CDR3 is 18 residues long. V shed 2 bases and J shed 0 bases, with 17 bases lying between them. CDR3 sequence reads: CASSQYKSGRSSGNTIYF. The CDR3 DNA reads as TGTGCCAGCAGCCAATATAAATCAGGCCGAAGCTCTGGAAACACCATATATTTT.

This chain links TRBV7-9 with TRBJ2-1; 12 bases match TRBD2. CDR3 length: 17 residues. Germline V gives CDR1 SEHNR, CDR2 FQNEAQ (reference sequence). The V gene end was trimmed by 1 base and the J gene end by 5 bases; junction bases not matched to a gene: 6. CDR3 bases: TGTGCCAGCAGCTTAGTGGCGACTAGCGGGGGAGACAATGAGCAGTTCTTC. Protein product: CASSLVATSGGDNEQFF. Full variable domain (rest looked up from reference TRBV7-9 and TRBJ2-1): DTGVSQNPRHKITKRGQNVTFRCDPISEHNRLYWYRQTLGQGPEFLTYFQNEAQLEKSRLLSDRFSAERPKGSFSTLEIQRTEQGDSAMYLCASSLVATSGGDNEQFFGPGTRLTVL.

In DNA form, the CDR3 reads TGTGCCAGCAGCCAAGAATCGAGCAATCAGCCCCAGCATTTT. Residues: CASSQESSNQPQHF. The rearrangement uses TRBV3-1 (or the pseudogene TRBV3-2) and TRBJ1-5; D ambiguous. CDR1 LGHDT and CDR2 YNNKEL come from the germline V gene (reference sequence). The CDR3 loop spans 14 amino acids. Trimming pared 0 bases from V and 1 base from J, leaving 4 bases between.

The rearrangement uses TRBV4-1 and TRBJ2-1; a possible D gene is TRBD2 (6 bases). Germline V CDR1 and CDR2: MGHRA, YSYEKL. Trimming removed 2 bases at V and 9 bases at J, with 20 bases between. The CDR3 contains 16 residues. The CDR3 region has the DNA TGCGCCAGCAGCCAATCGATCGGGAGAGGGATTGGTGAGCAGTTCTTC. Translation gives CASSQSIGRGIGEQFF.

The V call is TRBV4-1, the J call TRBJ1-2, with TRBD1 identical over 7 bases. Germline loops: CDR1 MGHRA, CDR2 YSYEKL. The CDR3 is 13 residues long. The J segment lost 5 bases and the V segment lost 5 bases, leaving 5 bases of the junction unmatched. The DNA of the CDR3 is TGCGCCAGCAGCGAACAGGGGTTGTATGGCTACACCTTC. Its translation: CASSEQGLYGYTF.